This TCR beta chain was obtained from a study of CD8+CD57+ T cells in acquired aplastic anemia. Overall study findings and caveats: Found in both controls and patients were approximately 31 CD8+ CDR3 sequences. The study found no significant CD8+ Simpson's diversity difference between patients and controls.

A note on this clonotype: Its matching antigen is unknown.

V shed 0 bases and J shed 3 bases, with 13 bases lying between them. Germline lookup yields CDR1 SGDLS and CDR2 YYNGEE. This CDR3 has 15 residues. Patients picked for sequencing had shown CD8+CD57+ cell expansion detected by flow cytometry. The enrolled patients all had severe acquired aplastic anemia. No patient had been given any therapy when blood was sampled. It was genomic DNA that served as the template for profiling TCR beta VDJ and CDR3. TCRdb itself ran the reads through MiXCR, one entry per CDR3 protein. The sample contains around 150,000 distinct CDR3 sequences, around 48% of which appear only once.

Sequenced material: sorted CD4+, CD8+, or CD8+CD57+ T cells (not recorded which) from PBMCs. The receptor comes from a human donor with aplastic anemia. The rearrangement uses TRBV9 and TRBJ2-7, with a weak D call TRBD1 (6 bases). The CDR3 is CASSVETGFVYEQYF. As DNA, the CDR3 is TGTGCCAGCAGCGTAGAGACAGGATTTGTCTACGAGCAGTACTTC.